Included here is one TCR beta chain sequence, with context. This entry comes from a study of blood T cell repertoires in COVID-19. Study-level information: Samples taken during acute and convalescent COVID-19 were collected in the United States, Italy and Spain. In each case, the material was cDNA or gDNA derived from T cells, B-cell-depleted T cells, or PBMCs.

Assay: immunoSEQ multiplex PCR; the TCRdb copy retains only in-frame clones and omits some. The profile shows around 49,000 clones, approximately 85% of them singletons. Trimming removed 2 bases from V and 4 bases from J, with 4 bases in between. This CDR3 contains 12 residues. Germline assignment: CDR1 SGHDT and CDR2 YYEEEE. The sequence came from a woman aged 55-70 years with acute or convalescent COVID-19. V and J are TRBV5-6 and TRBJ1-5, with D unresolved. Sequenced input: peripheral blood. CDR3 sequence reads: CASSFRNQPQHF. The CDR3 nucleotides read TGTGCCAGCAGCTTCAGGAATCAGCCCCAGCATTTT.